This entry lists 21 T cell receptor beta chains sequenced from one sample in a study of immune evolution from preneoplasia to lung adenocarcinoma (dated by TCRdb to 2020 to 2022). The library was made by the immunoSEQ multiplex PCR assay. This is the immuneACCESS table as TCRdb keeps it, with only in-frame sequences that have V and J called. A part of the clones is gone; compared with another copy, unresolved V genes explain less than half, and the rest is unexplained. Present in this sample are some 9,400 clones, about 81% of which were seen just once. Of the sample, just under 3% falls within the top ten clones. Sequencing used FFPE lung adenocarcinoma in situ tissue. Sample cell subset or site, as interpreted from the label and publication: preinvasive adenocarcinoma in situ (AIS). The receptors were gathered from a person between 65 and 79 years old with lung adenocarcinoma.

DNA of the CDR3: TGCGCCAGCAGCTTGGCCGGAGGGGAAGGATATACGCAGTATTTT. Its translation is CASSLAGGEGYTQYF. This chain links TRBV5-1 with TRBJ2-3; possibly TRBD2 for D (6 bases). The CDR3 loop spans 15 amino acids. V shed 0 bases and J shed 7 bases, with 15 bases lying between them. CDR1 and CDR2 from the germline V gene are SGHRS and YFSETQ.

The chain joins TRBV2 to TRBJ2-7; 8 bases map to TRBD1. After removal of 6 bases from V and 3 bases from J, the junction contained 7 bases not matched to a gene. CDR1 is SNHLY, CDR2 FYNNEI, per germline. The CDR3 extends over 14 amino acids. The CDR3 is CASSRSGQVYEQYF. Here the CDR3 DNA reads TGTGCCAGCAGCCGATCGGGACAGGTCTACGAGCAGTACTTC.

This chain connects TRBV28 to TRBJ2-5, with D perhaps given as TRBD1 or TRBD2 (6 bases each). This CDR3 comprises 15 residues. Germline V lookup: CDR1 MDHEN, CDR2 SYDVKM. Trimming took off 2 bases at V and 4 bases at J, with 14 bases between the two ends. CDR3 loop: CASSLGGRERETQYF. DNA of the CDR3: TGTGCCAGCAGTTTAGGGGGGCGTGAAAGAGAGACCCAGTACTTC.

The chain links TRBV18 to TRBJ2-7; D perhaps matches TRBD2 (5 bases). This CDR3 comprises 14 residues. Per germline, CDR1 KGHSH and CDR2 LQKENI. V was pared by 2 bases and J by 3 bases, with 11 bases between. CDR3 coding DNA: TGTGCCAGCTCACCAGGGTCCGGGAACTACGAGCAGTACTTC. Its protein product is CASSPGSGNYEQYF.

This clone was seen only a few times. In DNA, the CDR3 is TGCGCCAGCAGCTTGGTACAGGGGGCCTCTAATGAAAAACTGTTTTTT. This codes for CASSLVQGASNEKLFF. V and J are TRBV5-1 and TRBJ1-4; 9 bases are a match to TRBD1. The V and J ends lost 0 bases and 3 bases, in that order; junction bases with no gene match: 3. Germline V lookup: CDR1 SGHRS, CDR2 YFSETQ. The CDR3 covers 16 residues.

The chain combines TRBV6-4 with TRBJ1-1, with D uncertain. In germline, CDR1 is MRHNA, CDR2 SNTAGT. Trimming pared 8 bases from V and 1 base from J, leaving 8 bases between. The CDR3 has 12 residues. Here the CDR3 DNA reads TGTGCCAGCGTGAAGGGGAACACTGAAGCTTTCTTT. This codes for CASVKGNTEAFF.

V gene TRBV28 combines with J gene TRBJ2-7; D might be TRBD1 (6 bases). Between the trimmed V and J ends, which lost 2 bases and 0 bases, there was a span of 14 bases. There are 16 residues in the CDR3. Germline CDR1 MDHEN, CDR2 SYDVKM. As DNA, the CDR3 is TGTGCCAGCAGTTTAGTTAACAGGGTGAGCTCCTACGAGCAGTACTTC. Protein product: CASSLVNRVSSYEQYF.

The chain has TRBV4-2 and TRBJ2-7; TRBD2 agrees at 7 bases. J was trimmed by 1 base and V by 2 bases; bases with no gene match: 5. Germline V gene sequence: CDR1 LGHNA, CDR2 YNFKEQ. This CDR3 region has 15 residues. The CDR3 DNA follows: TGTGCCAGCAGCCAAACCACTAGCGCTTCCTACGAGCAGTACTTC. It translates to CASSQTTSASYEQYF.

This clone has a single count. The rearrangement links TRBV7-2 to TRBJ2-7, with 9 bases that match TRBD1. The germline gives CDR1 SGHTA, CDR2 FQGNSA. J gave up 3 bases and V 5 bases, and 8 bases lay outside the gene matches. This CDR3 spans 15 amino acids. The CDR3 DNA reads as TGTGCCAGCAGCCTTTCAGGACAGGGGCACTACGAGCAGTACTTC. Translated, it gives CASSLSGQGHYEQYF. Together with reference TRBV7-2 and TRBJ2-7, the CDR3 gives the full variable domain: GAGVSQSPSNKVTEKGKDVELRCDPISGHTALYWYRQSLGQGLEFLIYFQGNSAPDKSGLPSDRFSAERTGGSVSTLTIQRTQQEDSAVYLCASSLSGQGHYEQYFGPGTRLTVT.

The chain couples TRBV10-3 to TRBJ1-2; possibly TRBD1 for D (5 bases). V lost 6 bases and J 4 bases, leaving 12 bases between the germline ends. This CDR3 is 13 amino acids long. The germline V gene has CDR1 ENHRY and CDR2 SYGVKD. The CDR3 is CAIRDIGSYGYTF. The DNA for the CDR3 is TGTGCCATCAGGGACATCGGCAGCTATGGCTACACCTTC.

The DNA of the CDR3 is TGTGCTATGTCTGGGGGGGCCTACAATGAGCAGTTCTTC. This gives the protein CAMSGGAYNEQFF. V gene TRBV10-3 combines with J gene TRBJ2-1; TRBD2 matches 7 bases. The CDR3 totals 13 residues. Looked up from germline, CDR1 is ENHRY and CDR2 is SYGVKD.

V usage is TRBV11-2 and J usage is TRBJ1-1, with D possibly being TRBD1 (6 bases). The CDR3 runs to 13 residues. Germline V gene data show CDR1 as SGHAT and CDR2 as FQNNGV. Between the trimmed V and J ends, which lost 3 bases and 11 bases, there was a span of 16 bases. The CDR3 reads CASSLRAGVSAFF. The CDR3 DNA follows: TGTGCCAGCAGCTTGAGGGCAGGGGTGAGTGCTTTCTTT.

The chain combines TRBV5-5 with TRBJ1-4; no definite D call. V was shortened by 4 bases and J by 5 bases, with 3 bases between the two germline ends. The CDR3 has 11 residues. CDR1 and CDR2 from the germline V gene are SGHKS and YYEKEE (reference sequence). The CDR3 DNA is TGTGCCAGCAGCCAAAATGAAAAACTGTTTTTT. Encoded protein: CASSQNEKLFF.

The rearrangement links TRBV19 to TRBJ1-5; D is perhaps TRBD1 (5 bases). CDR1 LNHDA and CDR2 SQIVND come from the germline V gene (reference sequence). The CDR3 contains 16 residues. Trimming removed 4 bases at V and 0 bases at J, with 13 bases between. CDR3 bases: TGTGCCAGTAGTAACTCGGCGGGGACTAGCAATCAGCCCCAGCATTTT. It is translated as CASSNSAGTSNQPQHF.

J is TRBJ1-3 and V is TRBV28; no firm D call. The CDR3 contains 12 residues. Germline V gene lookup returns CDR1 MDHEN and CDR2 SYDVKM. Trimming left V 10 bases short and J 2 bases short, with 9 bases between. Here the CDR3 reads CATVTTGNTIYF. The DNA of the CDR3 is TGTGCCACCGTGACAACTGGAAACACCATATATTTT.

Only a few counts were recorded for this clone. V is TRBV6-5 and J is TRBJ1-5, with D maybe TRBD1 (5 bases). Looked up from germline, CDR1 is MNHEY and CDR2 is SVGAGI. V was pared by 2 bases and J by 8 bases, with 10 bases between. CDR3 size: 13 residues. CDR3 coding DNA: TGTGCCAGCAGTTACATCCGCAGGGAGCCCCAGCATTTT. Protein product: CASSYIRREPQHF.

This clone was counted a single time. CDR3 sequence: CASSTGTGYEQYF. The DNA for the CDR3 is TGTGCCAGCAGCACCGGGACAGGCTACGAGCAGTACTTC. This rearrangement joins TRBV14 to TRBJ2-7, with TRBD1 identical over 8 bases. The CDR3 is 13 amino acids. Per the germline V gene, CDR1 is SGHDN and CDR2 is FVKESK. With 5 bases clipped from V and 3 bases from J, the junction kept 3 bases outside the gene matches.

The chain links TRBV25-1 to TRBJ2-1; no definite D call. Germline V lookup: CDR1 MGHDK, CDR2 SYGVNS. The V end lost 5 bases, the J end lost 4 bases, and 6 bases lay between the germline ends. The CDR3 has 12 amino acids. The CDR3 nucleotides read TGTGCCAGCAGTCCTATTTACAATGAGCAGTTCTTC. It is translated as CASSPIYNEQFF.

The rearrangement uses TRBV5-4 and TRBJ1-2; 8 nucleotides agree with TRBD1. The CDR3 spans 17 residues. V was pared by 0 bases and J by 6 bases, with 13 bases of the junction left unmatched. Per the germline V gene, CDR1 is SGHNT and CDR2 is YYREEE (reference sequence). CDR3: CASSLDRRGQGANGYTF. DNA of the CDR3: TGTGCCAGCAGCTTGGATCGTCGCGGGCAGGGGGCAAATGGCTACACCTTC.

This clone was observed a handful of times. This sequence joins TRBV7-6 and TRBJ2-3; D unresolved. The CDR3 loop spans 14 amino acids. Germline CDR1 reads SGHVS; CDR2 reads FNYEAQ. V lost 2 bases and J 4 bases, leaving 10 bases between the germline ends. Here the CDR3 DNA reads TGTGCCAGCAGCTTATTGGGTACCGCAGATACGCAGTATTTT. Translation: CASSLLGTADTQYF. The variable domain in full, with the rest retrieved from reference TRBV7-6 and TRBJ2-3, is GAGVSQSPRYKVTKRGQDVALRCDPISGHVSLYWYRQALGQGPEFLTYFNYEAQQDKSGLPNDRFSAERPEGSISTLTIQRTEQRDSAMYRCASSLLGTADTQYFGPGTRLTVL.

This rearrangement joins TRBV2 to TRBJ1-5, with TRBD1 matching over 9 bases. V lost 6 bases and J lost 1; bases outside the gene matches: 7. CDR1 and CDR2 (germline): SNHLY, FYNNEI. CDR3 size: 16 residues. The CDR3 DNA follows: TGTGCCAGCAGCTACACAGGGGGCTTCAGCAATCAGCCCCAGCATTTT. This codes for CASSYTGGFSNQPQHF.